This TCR beta chain was sequenced in a study of cytotoxic CD8 clonotypes in ibrutinib-treated CLL. Across the whole study: Response samples came after a median about 13 months of treatment, range 6 to 36.

Sequencing was performed with immunoSEQ multiplex PCR; in TCRdb, only in-frame clones are kept and a portion is missing. The sample lists 150,000 or so clones; 70% to 80% were seen once. Trimming took off 4 bases at V and 1 base at J, with 5 bases between the two ends. The V gene's germline CDR1 is GTSNPN and CDR2 SVGIG (reference sequence). The CDR3 totals 11 residues. Sequenced here: PBMCs, sampled after 12 months of ibrutinib treatment. The chain has TRBV30 and TRBJ2-7, with D uncertain. The source of this sequence is a human donor with chronic lymphocytic leukemia. The CDR3 is CAWTSSYEQYF. The CDR3 region has the DNA TGTGCCTGGACTAGTTCCTACGAGCAGTACTTC.